The 28 T cell receptor beta chains listed next were all sequenced from one sample in a study of immune heterogeneity within non-small cell lung tumors. For the TCR beta CDR3, multiplex PCR with 32 V and 13 J primers performed the amplification. Each CDR3 protein gets one entry after TCRdb re-called the multiplex PCR reads with MiXCR. Among about 22,000 distinct CDR3 sequences listed, around 30% were seen once. Bulk tumor genomic DNA, approximately 570 ng per sample, was the template. While surgery was under way, several biopsies spaced far apart were taken per primary tumor. Enrolled individuals presented with untreated, newly diagnosed non-small cell lung cancer and received curative surgery. Sequencing was done on a sample of lung tumor tissue. The receptors here all came from a man between 35 and 55 years old with non-small cell lung cancer.

This clonotype has more than one count but fewer than ten. The chain is built from TRBV10-3 and TRBJ2-3, with TRBD1 identical over 10 bases. V dropped 4 bases and J dropped 3; count of bases not matched to a gene: 4. CDR1 and CDR2 (germline): ENHRY, SYGVKD. This CDR3 comprises 15 residues. The DNA for the CDR3 is TGTGCCATCAGTGGGCCGGACAGGGGGACAGATACGCAGTATTTT. It yields the protein CAISGPDRGTDTQYF.

There are a few counts of this clonotype. The chain carries TRBV7-3 and TRBJ2-1; D is perhaps TRBD1 (6 bases). The CDR3 extends over 14 amino acids. In germline, CDR1 is SGHTA, CDR2 FQGTGA. Trimming took off 5 bases at V and 3 bases at J, with 11 bases between the two ends. CDR3 sequence (DNA): TGTGCCAGCAGCCAACAGGGTGACTACAATGAGCAGTTCTTC. As protein: CASSQQGDYNEQFF.

This clonotype came up many times. V and J are TRBV12-3 or TRBV12-4 and TRBJ2-7; the D is unclear. This CDR3 contains 14 residues. Trimming took 4 bases from V and 2 from J, leaving 12 bases between them. The CDR3 here is CASSSQSKTYEQYF. In DNA, the CDR3 is TGTGCCAGCAGTTCCCAGTCTAAGACCTACGAGCAGTACTTC.

This clonotype was observed at least ten times. J is TRBJ1-2 and V is TRBV30; D is uncertain. CDR3 length equals 11 residues. The ends were cut back, 2 bases at V and 10 bases at J, with 11 bases in the middle. The germline CDR1 and CDR2 sequences are GTSNPN and SVGIG (reference sequence). CDR3 in DNA: TGTGCCTGGAGTTCGCCCATAACCTACACCTTC. Translating gives CAWSSPITYTF.

This clonotype has just a few counts. In nucleotides, the CDR3 is TGTGCCAGCGAAGATGTTGGGACTAGCGGAAAAGAGACCCAGTACTTC. Residues: CASEDVGTSGKETQYF. This chain connects TRBV27 to TRBJ2-5, with 11 positions matching TRBD2. This CDR3 comprises 16 residues. Germline V CDR1 and CDR2: MNHEY, SMNVEV (reference sequence). The trim removed 8 bases at V and 3 bases at J, leaving 11 bases unmatched.

This clonotype was seen a handful of times. The chain recombines TRBV7-9 with TRBJ2-1, with D maybe TRBD2 (5 bases). The ends were cut back, 5 bases at V and 2 bases at J, with 16 bases in the middle. This CDR3 comprises 16 residues. CDR1 is SEHNR, CDR2 FQNEAQ, per germline (reference sequence). This chain's CDR3 is CASSPPRGSAYNEQFF. The CDR3 DNA reads TGTGCCAGCAGCCCCCCAAGAGGGTCGGCCTACAATGAGCAGTTCTTC.

This clonotype appeared many times. V is TRBV6-2 or TRBV6-3 and J is TRBJ2-5, with 12 nucleotides matching TRBD2. The CDR3 extends over 16 amino acids. The junction had 3 bases not matched to a gene; V was cut back by 3 bases and J by 1 base. Germline assignment: CDR1 MNHEY and CDR2 SVGEGT. The CDR3 sequence is CASSYGLAGLQETQYF. Written as DNA, the CDR3 is TGTGCCAGCAGTTATGGACTAGCGGGACTCCAAGAGACCCAGTACTTC.

In its sample, this clonotype ranks as medium-sized. The chain carries TRBV2 and TRBJ2-7; 9 bases map to TRBD1. Germline CDR1 SNHLY, CDR2 FYNNEI. The junction had 4 bases not matched to a gene; V was cut back by 7 bases and J by 3 bases. This CDR3 has 13 residues. The CDR3 bases are TGTGCCAGCAAGCGGGACAGGGACTACGAGCAGTACTTC. This gives the protein CASKRDRDYEQYF.

This clonotype was detected many times. The chain is built from TRBV12-3 or TRBV12-4 and TRBJ2-7; D unresolved. The CDR3 totals 12 residues. V lost 6 bases and J 2 bases, leaving 8 bases between the germline ends. CDR3 coding DNA: TGTGCCAGCAGAAGTGGTACCTACGAGCAGTACTTC. Translation gives CASRSGTYEQYF.

By its share, this clonotype is medium-sized. J is TRBJ2-5 and V is TRBV11-2; tentatively, D is TRBD2 (5 bases). CDR1 and CDR2 from the germline V gene are SGHAT and FQNNGV. The CDR3 has 16 residues. The V and J ends lost 1 base and 5 bases respectively, with 17 bases between them. CDR3 nucleotide sequence: TGTGCCAGCAGCTTAGGGGTAGCGTCCACCAGGGAGACCCAGTACTTC. It translates to CASSLGVASTRETQYF.

The chain uses TRBV6-1 and TRBJ1-5; tentatively, D is TRBD1 (5 bases). Looked up from germline, CDR1 is MNHNS and CDR2 is SASEGT. Trimming left V 5 bases short and J 12 bases short, with 23 bases between. CDR3 length: 15 residues. The chain's CDR3 is CASSHQGREVSFQHF. For the CDR3, the DNA is TGTGCCAGCAGTCACCAAGGCAGGGAGGTGTCATTCCAGCATTTT.

This clonotype was detected only a few times. The rearrangement joins TRBV11-3 to TRBJ2-3; 15 bases align to TRBD2. Per the germline V gene, CDR1 is SGHNT and CDR2 is YENEEA. V was clipped by 5 bases and J by 6 bases; unmatched bases: 6. This CDR3 has 16 residues. Here the CDR3 DNA reads TGTGCCAGCAGCCGGGGACTAGCGGGAGGAGTGGATACGCAGTATTTT. This translates into CASSRGLAGGVDTQYF.

The V gene is TRBV18, the J gene TRBJ1-1, with 7 bases identical to TRBD1. The germline CDR1 and CDR2 sequences are KGHSH and LQKENI. The junction had 5 bases not matched to a gene; V was cut back by 6 bases and J by 4 bases. The CDR3 runs to 13 residues. CDR3: CASSAGGGTEAFF. The CDR3 coding sequence is TGTGCCAGCTCTGCAGGGGGAGGCACTGAAGCTTTCTTT. The variable domain in full, with the rest retrieved from reference TRBV18 and TRBJ1-1, is NAGVMQNPRHLVRRRGQEARLRCSPMKGHSHVYWYRQLPEEGLKFMVYLQKENIIDESGMPKERFSAEFPKEGPSILRIQQVVRGDSAAYFCASSAGGGTEAFFGQGTRLTVV.

The chain recombines TRBV19 with TRBJ2-2; maybe TRBD2 (6 bases). Germline V gene lookup returns CDR1 LNHDA and CDR2 SQIVND (reference sequence). This CDR3 contains 16 residues. Trimming shortened V by 10 bases and J by 8 bases, and 26 bases separated the two germline ends. The CDR3 DNA sequence: TGTGCCACCGCTCATATCTCGCGGGAAAGAAGTGGGGAGCTGTTTTTT. Translation gives CATAHISRERSGELFF.

The chain carries TRBV4-1 and TRBJ2-7, with 8 bases aligning to TRBD1. V dropped 3 bases and J dropped 0; count of bases not matched to a gene: 7. The germline gives CDR1 MGHRA, CDR2 YSYEKL. This CDR3 is 16 amino acids long. The CDR3 nucleotides read TGCGCCAGCAGCCAGGCAGACAGGGGAGACTCCTACGAGCAGTACTTC. It yields the protein CASSQADRGDSYEQYF.

This clonotype has at least ten counts. The junction differs from germline at one of its ends, possibly a read error. V usage is TRBV6-2 or TRBV6-3 and J usage is TRBJ2-3; 10 nucleotides align to TRBD2. The CDR3 consists of 16 residues. From germline, CDR1 is MNHEY and CDR2 SVGEGT. The CDR3 nucleotides read TGTGCCAGCAGCTACTTGACTAGCGGGCCCGCAGATACGCAGTATTTT. Protein: CASSYLTSGPADTQYF.

This clonotype has at least ten counts. V usage is TRBV5-5 and J usage is TRBJ1-6, with a possible D match to TRBD1 (6 bases). Trimming left V 4 bases short and J 0 bases short, with 11 bases between. Germline CDR1 reads SGHKS; CDR2 reads YYEKEE (reference sequence). This CDR3 spans 16 amino acids. The chain's CDR3 is CASSLGGSSYNSPLHF. Here the CDR3 DNA reads TGTGCCAGCAGCCTAGGGGGGAGCTCCTATAATTCACCCCTCCACTTT.

By frequency in the sample, this clonotype is medium-sized. The chain carries TRBV10-2 and TRBJ2-5; TRBD2 agrees at 8 bases. CDR1 WSHSY and CDR2 SAAADI come from the germline V gene. CDR3 length: 15 residues. J was trimmed by 3 bases and V by 0 bases; bases with no gene match: 3. CDR3 protein: CASSESTGGEETQYF. Here the CDR3 DNA reads TGCGCCAGCAGTGAGTCTACGGGAGGGGAAGAGACCCAGTACTTC.

Note on this clonotype: One end of the junction is discordant with germline, which a read error may explain. The V call is TRBV2, the J call TRBJ2-5; TRBD2 aligns across 8 bases. The CDR3 sequence is 13 residues long. Per germline, CDR1 SNHLY and CDR2 FYNNEI. CDR3 DNA: TGTTCCAGCGGGGGAGGGCAACCGGAGACCCAGTACTTC. Translating gives CSSGGGQPETQYF.

At least ten counts were recorded for this clonotype. This sequence joins TRBV28 and TRBJ2-7; D is perhaps TRBD2 (6 bases). The germline V gene has CDR1 MDHEN and CDR2 SYDVKM. This CDR3 has 13 residues. V gave up 8 bases and J gave up 0 bases, with 11 bases separating them. The CDR3 DNA is TGTGCCAGCGATGGGGGGTACTCCTACGAGCAGTACTTC. Encoded protein: CASDGGYSYEQYF.

This chain uses TRBV11-1 with TRBJ2-3; no clear D gene. Germline V CDR1 and CDR2: SGHAT, FQDESV (reference sequence). Trimming left V 5 bases short and J 2 bases short, with 8 bases between. This CDR3 spans 13 amino acids. In nucleotides, the CDR3 is TGTGCCAGCAGCCAACGACCCACAGATACGCAGTATTTT. Translating it yields CASSQRPTDTQYF.

A remark on this clonotype: Its ends do not fully match the called genes, so a read error is possible. The J gene is TRBJ2-2, the V gene TRBV7-9, with D possibly being TRBD2 (5 bases). The CDR3 has 14 amino acids. In germline, CDR1 is SEHNR, CDR2 FQNEAQ (reference sequence). CDR3 nucleotides: TGTGCCAGCAGCTTGTTCTTGGGTACCGGGGAGCCGTTTTTT. Encoded protein: CASSLFLGTGEPFF.

This clonotype is labeled as medium-sized. The chain recombines TRBV29-1 with TRBJ2-3; D might be TRBD2 (6 bases). Trimming took off 4 bases at V and 1 base at J, with 12 bases between the two ends. Looked up from germline, CDR1 is SQVTM and CDR2 is ANQGSEA. The CDR3 is 14 amino acids. CDR3 sequence reads: CSVAVAARTDTQYF. Written as DNA, the CDR3 is TGCAGCGTTGCGGTAGCGGCCCGCACAGATACGCAGTATTTT.

This clonotype was detected a few times. This chain connects TRBV5-1 to TRBJ1-2; tentative D call: TRBD1 (5 bases). This CDR3 comprises 13 residues. Deletions cut 4 bases from V and 5 bases from J, with 12 bases between. CDR1 SGHRS and CDR2 YFSETQ come from the germline V gene. CDR3 sequence (DNA): TGCGCCAGCAGCAGGGACGGGGAGTATGGCTACACCTTC. It specifies CASSRDGEYGYTF.

J is TRBJ1-4 and V is TRBV19; tentative D call: TRBD1 (5 bases). Trimming removed 5 bases from V and 2 bases from J, with 12 bases in between. The CDR3 runs 15 residues. CDR1 is LNHDA and CDR2 is SQIVND in the germline V gene (reference sequence). This CDR3 reads CASSWGRATNEKLFF. The DNA of the CDR3 is TGTGCCAGTAGTTGGGGGAGGGCCACTAATGAAAAACTGTTTTTT.

By sample share, this clonotype is medium-sized. CDR3 sequence reads: CASSFGREQYF. CDR3 sequence (DNA): TGTGCCAGCAGCTTTGGGCGGGAGCAGTACTTC. This chain links TRBV5-6 with TRBJ2-7; D gene ambiguous. CDR1 is SGHDT, CDR2 YYEEEE, per germline. Deletions cut 2 bases from V and 7 bases from J, with 7 bases between. The CDR3 is 11 amino acids. The whole variable domain, remainder taken from reference TRBV5-6 and TRBJ2-7, is DAGVTQSPTHLIKTRGQQVTLRCSPKSGHDTVSWYQQALGQGPQFIFQYYEEEERQRGNFPDRFSGHQFPNYSSELNVNALLLGDSALYLCASSFGREQYFGPGTRLTVT.

This clonotype appeared a few times. The chain combines TRBV13 with TRBJ2-1, with 11 bases that match TRBD2. V gave up 4 bases and J gave up 0 bases; unmatched junction bases: 11. The germline V gene encodes CDR1 PRHDT and CDR2 FYEKMQ (reference sequence). CDR3 length equals 19 residues. CDR3 sequence reads: CASSSPIDSGRASYNEQFF. In nucleotides, the CDR3 is TGTGCCAGCAGCTCCCCGATTGATAGCGGGAGGGCCTCCTACAATGAGCAGTTCTTC.

This clonotype was recorded many times. The gene calls are TRBV12-5 and TRBJ1-2, with D possibly TRBD1 on 5 matching bases. Germline V lookup: CDR1 LGHNT, CDR2 FRNRAP. The CDR3 sequence is 14 residues long. The V gene lost 7 bases and the J gene lost 5 bases, with 17 bases spanning the gap. The CDR3 sequence: CASAPGVALYGYTF. The CDR3 region has the DNA TGTGCTAGTGCCCCGGGGGTTGCCTTATATGGCTACACCTTC.